These 19 T cell receptor beta chains were all obtained from the same sample, sequenced in a study of monozygotic twins with inflammatory bowel disease. One entry per CDR3 protein, without DNA, is what TCRdb gives after re-calling the 5' RACE reads. In all, the sample yields over 100,000 distinct CDR3 sequences. Source material: blood. The receptors were gathered from a human donor with ulcerative colitis or Crohn's disease, or a healthy co-twin of an affected twin (not recorded which).

V is TRBV10-3 and J is TRBJ1-2; TCRdb's D gene call, TRBD1, goes unchecked for lack of DNA. Germline V gives CDR1 ENHRY, CDR2 SYGVKD. CDR3 length: 14 amino acids. This CDR3 reads CAISVGTGGYGYTF.

This chain uses TRBV7-3 with TRBJ2-2; the D call of TRBD1 rests on TCRdb alone, since no DNA is present to check it. CDR1 and CDR2 from the germline V gene are SGHTA and FQGTGA. The CDR3 has 14 residues. The CDR3 loop reads CASGGILDTGELFF.

The genes are TRBV7-6 and TRBJ2-7. Germline CDR1 is SGHVS and CDR2 is FNYEAQ. The CDR3 extends over 14 amino acids. The CDR3 is CASSLARDSYEQYF.

The V call is TRBV7-9, the J call TRBJ1-4. The CDR3 length is 16 residues. Germline CDR1 SEHNR, CDR2 FQNEAQ (reference sequence). The CDR3 spells CASSPRGGATNEKLFF.

The chain has TRBV7-3 and TRBJ1-1; TCRdb's D call of TRBD1 is untestable without DNA. The CDR3 sequence is 15 residues long. CDR1 is SGHTA and CDR2 is FQGTGA in the germline V gene. CDR3: CASSLLGGLNTEAFF.

The chain is built from TRBV20-1 and TRBJ2-5; TCRdb designates TRBD2, a call that cannot be tested without DNA. Germline V gene sequence: CDR1 DFQATT, CDR2 SNEGSKA (reference sequence). This CDR3 is 15 amino acids long. This chain's CDR3 is CSALPSTGLQETQYF.

The chain has TRBV5-5 and TRBJ1-6. Germline V CDR1 and CDR2: SGHKS, YYEKEE (reference sequence). The CDR3 length is 16 residues. This CDR3 is CASSGLPFSDFSPLHF.

The chain recombines TRBV14 with TRBJ1-1. The CDR3 loop spans 14 amino acids. Germline loops: CDR1 SGHDN, CDR2 FVKESK. CDR3 protein: CASSQERRNTEAFF.

This chain links TRBV7-8 with TRBJ2-7; TCRdb designates TRBD2, a call that cannot be tested without DNA. Looked up from germline, CDR1 is SGHVS and CDR2 is FQNEAQ. CDR3 length: 16 residues. The CDR3 sequence: CASSLRSGGYRYEQYF.

V usage is TRBV4-1 and J usage is TRBJ2-5; TCRdb names TRBD2, which stays unverified in the absence of DNA. Per germline, CDR1 MGHRA and CDR2 YSYEKL. The CDR3 is 18 amino acids. CDR3 amino acids: CASSPTRLAEGRQETQYF.

The chain joins TRBV5-4 to TRBJ2-5; the D gene TCRdb calls, TRBD2, cannot be checked with no DNA. Germline assignment: CDR1 SGHNT and CDR2 YYREEE (reference sequence). The CDR3 runs to 14 residues. The CDR3 here is CASSPSSLQETQYF. The whole variable domain, filled in from reference TRBV5-4 and TRBJ2-5, reads ETGVTQSPTHLIKTRGQQVTLRCSSQSGHNTVSWYQQALGQGPQFIFQYYREEENGRGNFPPRFSGLQFPNYSSELNVNALELDDSALYLCASSPSSLQETQYFGPGTRLLVL.

This chain uses TRBV9 with TRBJ1-3. The V gene's germline CDR1 is SGDLS and CDR2 YYNGEE. CDR3 length: 15 residues. The CDR3 sequence is CASSVTPEGGNTIYF.

This chain links TRBV7-8 with TRBJ2-2; with no DNA, the TCRdb D assignment of TRBD1 cannot be verified. This CDR3 contains 15 residues. Germline V CDR1 and CDR2: SGHVS, FQNEAQ. The CDR3 is CASSWGQGSTGELFF. The complete variable domain, with remaining parts taken from reference TRBV7-8 and TRBJ2-2, reads GAGVSQSPRYKVAKRGQDVALRCDPISGHVSLFWYQQALGQGPEFLTYFQNEAQLDKSGLPSDRFFAERPEGSVSTLKIQRTQQEDSAVYLCASSWGQGSTGELFFGEGSRLTVL.

This chain uses TRBV5-1 with TRBJ1-1. The CDR3 length is 13 residues. Looked up from germline, CDR1 is SGHRS and CDR2 is YFSETQ. Here the CDR3 reads CASSTAGWTEAFF.

The chain joins TRBV10-3 to TRBJ2-4; as DNA is missing, the TRBD1 call by TCRdb cannot be tested. Germline values: CDR1 ENHRY, CDR2 SYGVKD. This CDR3 contains 17 residues. The CDR3 region is CAISEGRRGLAKNIQYF.

This rearrangement joins TRBV5-1 to TRBJ2-1; TCRdb outputs TRBD1, but without DNA this stays unchecked. The CDR3 has 14 residues. Germline CDR1 and CDR2: SGHRS and YFSETQ. The CDR3 loop is CASKETGSYNEQFF.

The J gene is TRBJ2-3, the V gene TRBV29-1; TCRdb gives TRBD1 as the D gene, but with no DNA this cannot be confirmed. Germline CDR1 reads SQVTM; CDR2 reads ANQGSEA. The CDR3 has 15 residues. The CDR3 region is CSVGAADLSTDTQYF.

The CDR3 region is CASSLGSRTSGSYREQFF. The rearrangement uses TRBV11-1 and TRBJ2-1; lacking DNA, the TRBD2 call made by TCRdb goes unchecked. CDR1 and CDR2 (germline): SGHAT, FQDESV (reference sequence). There are 18 residues in the CDR3.

The chain couples TRBV29-1 to TRBJ1-2; TCRdb's D call, TRBD1, is unchecked because there is no DNA. The CDR3 sequence is 16 residues long. The germline CDR1 and CDR2 sequences are SQVTM and ANQGSEA. The CDR3 sequence: CSVRTGTGGDGYGYTF. Filled out from reference TRBV29-1 and TRBJ1-2, the complete variable domain reads SAVISQKPSRDICQRGTSLTIQCQVDSQVTMMFWYRQQPGQSLTLIATANQGSEATYESGFVIDKFPISRPNLTFSTLTVSNMSPEDSSIYLCSVRTGTGGDGYGYTFGSGTRLTVV.